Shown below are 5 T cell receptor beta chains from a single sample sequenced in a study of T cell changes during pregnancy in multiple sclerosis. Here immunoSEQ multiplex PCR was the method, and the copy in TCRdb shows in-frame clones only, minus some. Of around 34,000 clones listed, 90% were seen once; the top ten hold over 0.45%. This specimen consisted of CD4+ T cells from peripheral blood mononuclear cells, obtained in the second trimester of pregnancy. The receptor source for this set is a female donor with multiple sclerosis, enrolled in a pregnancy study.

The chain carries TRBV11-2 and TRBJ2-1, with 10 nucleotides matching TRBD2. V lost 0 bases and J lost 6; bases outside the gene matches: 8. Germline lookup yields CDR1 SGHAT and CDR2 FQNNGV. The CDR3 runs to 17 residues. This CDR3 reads CASSLEASGRASNEQFF. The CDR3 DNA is TGTGCCAGCAGCTTAGAGGCTAGCGGGAGAGCAAGCAATGAGCAGTTCTTC.

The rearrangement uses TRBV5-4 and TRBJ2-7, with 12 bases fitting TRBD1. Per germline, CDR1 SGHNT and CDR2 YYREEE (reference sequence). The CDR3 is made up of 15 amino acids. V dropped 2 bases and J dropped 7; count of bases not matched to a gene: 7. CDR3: CASSLNRDRGREQYF. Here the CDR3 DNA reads TGTGCCAGCAGCTTAAACCGGGACAGGGGGCGGGAGCAGTACTTC.

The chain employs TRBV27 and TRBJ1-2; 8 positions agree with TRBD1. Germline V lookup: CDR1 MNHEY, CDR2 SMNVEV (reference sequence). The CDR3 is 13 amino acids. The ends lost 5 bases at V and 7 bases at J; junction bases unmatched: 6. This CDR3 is CASSLTGGFGYTF. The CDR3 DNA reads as TGTGCCAGCAGTCTAACAGGGGGTTTTGGCTACACCTTC.

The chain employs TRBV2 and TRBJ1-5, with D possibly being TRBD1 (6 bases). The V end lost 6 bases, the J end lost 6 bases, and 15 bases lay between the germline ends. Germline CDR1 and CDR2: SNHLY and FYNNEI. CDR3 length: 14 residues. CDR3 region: CASRGVTGSQPQHF. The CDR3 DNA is TGTGCCAGCAGGGGAGTTACAGGGAGTCAGCCCCAGCATTTT.

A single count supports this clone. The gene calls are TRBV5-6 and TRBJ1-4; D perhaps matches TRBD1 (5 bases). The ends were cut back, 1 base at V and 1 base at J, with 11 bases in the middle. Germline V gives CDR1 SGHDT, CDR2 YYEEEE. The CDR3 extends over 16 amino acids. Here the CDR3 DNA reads TGTGCCAGCAGCTTGCTCTCGGGGGGAACTAATGAAAAACTGTTTTTT. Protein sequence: CASSLLSGGTNEKLFF. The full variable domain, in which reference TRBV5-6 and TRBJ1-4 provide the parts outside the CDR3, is DAGVTQSPTHLIKTRGQQVTLRCSPKSGHDTVSWYQQALGQGPQFIFQYYEEEERQRGNFPDRFSGHQFPNYSSELNVNALLLGDSALYLCASSLLSGGTNEKLFFGSGTQLSVL.